This T cell receptor (beta chain) was sequenced for a study of T cell repertoires in aging, cancer and after chemotherapy. Study summary: About 8.1 million TCR reads made up the full dataset. Study-wide points: Loss of evenness, beyond lost richness, contributed to age-related TCR diversity decline in cancer patients.

Amplification of TCR beta used genomic DNA extracted from peripheral blood. Per the germline V gene, CDR1 is SGHNT and CDR2 is YYREEE (reference sequence). CDR3 size: 15 residues. The ends were cut back, 1 base at V and 3 bases at J, with 10 bases in the middle. This clonotype counts as medium-sized. Its specificity is unknown. A mixed TRB-A/B primer pool amplified rearranged TRB by multiplex touch-down PCR. TCRdb analysed the multiplex PCR reads with MiXCR anew, one entry per CDR3 protein. Of about 4,100 distinct CDR3 sequences detected, approximately 23% appear once; the ten largest clones hold 29%. The chain carries TRBV5-4 and TRBJ2-2; a weak D match, TRBD1 (5 bases). The TCR sequence derives from a human donor in good health. The donor label of this sample is uncertain. Input material: blood. The CDR3: CASSLQGVDTGELFF. The CDR3 DNA reads TGTGCCAGCAGCTTGCAGGGTGTGGACACCGGGGAGCTGTTTTTT.